This TCR beta chain was observed in a study of cytomegalovirus exposure and HLA in healthy donors. At the level of the study: Across a few hundred genotyped donors, approximately 80% landed in the Caucasian-associated ancestry cluster. Whole-study findings and limits: On later analysis, the bulk of CMV-associated TCR beta chains appeared to be HLA-restricted. The study found most TCR sequences rare, yet found some public TCRs in many donors.

Trimming took 8 bases from V and 0 from J, leaving 13 bases between them. The CDR3 runs to 15 residues. Germline V lookup: CDR1 MNHEY, CDR2 SVGAGI. Primers: 60 Vbeta forward and 13 Jbeta reverse. As processed by the authors: Unique TCR beta chains totaled some 88 million in a later count, with approximately 11 million of them shared. The repertoire was sequenced with immunoSEQ multiplex PCR; TCRdb's copy has only in-frame clones and lacks some. The V and J calls and clone size were taken over from that table, and D and trimming were inferred from the DNA. This sample yields about 140,000 clones, of which about 80% are seen a single time; around 4.3% belongs to the top ten. As to this clone: The antigen remains unidentified.

This chain connects TRBV6-5 to TRBJ2-2; maybe TRBD2 (6 bases). The sample consisted of PBMCs. This TCR was recovered from a man in his forties or fifties in good health and CMV-seropositive. CDR3 coding DNA: TGTGCCAGCTCAAGCGGGCGTGCGAACACCGGGGAGCTGTTTTTT. Translating it yields CASSSGRANTGELFF.